This is a list of T cell receptor beta chains from one sample in a study of patients and donors after allogeneic stem cell transplantation. TCRdb used MiXCR to reprocess the RT-PCR reads, holding one entry per CDR3 protein. The sample consists of 150,000 to 200,000 distinct CDR3 sequences, around 30% of them appearing once. The sequenced sample consisted of blood, either unsorted or a sorted T cell fraction (not recorded which). The receptors originated from a human donor who was either an allogeneic HSCT recipient or a stem cell or donor lymphocyte infusion donor (not recorded which). It is not recorded whose cells these are; they may come from a transplant donor. Both conserved end residues are part of each CDR3. A D gene is named only where the DNA matches it firmly. Clone sizes are given selectively: once, few, many, or a class where the clone is expanded.

>NA|TRBV5-6|TRBD2|TRBJ2-5|18
TGTGCCAGCAGCTTGTATTCGGGAACTAGCGGGATAGGAGAGACCCAGTACTTC
CASSLYSGTSGIGETQYF
>NA|TRBV29-1|NA|TRBJ1-2|13
TGCAGCGCCGACGGAGGGAATAACTATGGCTACACCTTC
CSADGGNNYGYTF
>many|TRBV7-9|TRBD1|TRBJ1-1|15
TGTGCCAGCAGCGAACGACAGGGCGCGAACACTGAAGCTTTCTTT
CASSERQGANTEAFF
>many|TRBV20-1|NA|TRBJ1-5|16
TGCAGTGCTAGAGTCTTTGCAGGGGCTACCAATCAGCCCCAGCATTTT
CSARVFAGATNQPQHF
>NA|TRBV2|NA|TRBJ1-4|15
TGTGCCAGCAGTGAAGGATCCTACAAGGACCGAAAACTGTTTTTT
CASSEGSYKDRKLFF
>few|TRBV5-1|NA|TRBJ2-3|16
TGCGCCAGCAGCTTGTTTGGCGGCGGGAGCACAGATACGCAGTATTTT
CASSLFGGGSTDTQYF
>NA|TRBV10-3|NA|TRBJ2-3|11
TGTGCCATCGGGGGAACAGATACGCAGTATTTT
CAIGGTDTQYF
>NA|TRBV12-3/TRBV12-4|TRBD2|TRBJ2-1|14
TGTGCCAGCCGTATAGCGGGAGTGAACAATGAGCAGTTCTTC
CASRIAGVNNEQFF
>NA|TRBV18|TRBD2|TRBJ2-1|15
TGTGCCAGCTCACCACGAGCGGGAGAGGCGACAATCGTTTTCTTC
CASSPRAGEATIVFF
>NA|TRBV29-1|TRBD2|TRBJ2-1|14
TGCAGCGTAGGGGGCGGGAGGGCTTGGAATGAGCAGTTCTTC
CSVGGGRAWNEQFF
>NA|TRBV27|NA|TRBJ2-3|16
TGTGCCAGCAGTCTCACCTTATGGGGGTGGACAGATACGCAGTATTTT
CASSLTLWGWTDTQYF
>NA|TRBV13|NA|TRBJ2-1|15
TGTGCCAGCAGCTACAGGGCCGCGTCCTACAATGAGCAGTTCTTC
CASSYRAASYNEQFF
>NA|TRBV30|NA|TRBJ1-4|14
TGTGCCTGGAGTAGGTTACAGACTAATGAAAAACTGTTTTTT
CAWSRLQTNEKLFF
>NA|TRBV4-1|NA|TRBJ1-4|12
TGCGCCAGCAGCCAAGAAAGGGAAGAGATGTTTTTT
CASSQEREEMFF
>NA|TRBV30|NA|TRBJ1-1|15
TGTGCCTGGAGTGGGTCGGCAGGGCTGAACACTGAAGCTTTCTTT
CAWSGSAGLNTEAFF
>few|TRBV12-3/TRBV12-4|NA|TRBJ1-6|12
TGTGCCAGCAGCTGGGGTAATTCACCCCTCCACTTT
CASSWGNSPLHF
>NA|TRBV7-9|TRBD2|TRBJ2-2|17
TGTGCCAGCAGCTCGACCCGGACTAGCGAGAAAACCGGGGAGCTGTTTTTT
CASSSTRTSEKTGELFF
>NA|TRBV5-1|NA|TRBJ1-1|15
TGCGCCAGCAGCGCGGACAGATCATTGAACACTGAAGCTTTCTTT
CASSADRSLNTEAFF
>NA|TRBV6-2/TRBV6-3|NA|TRBJ1-1|13
TGTGCCAGCAGTTATTGGGGAAACACTGAAGCTTTCTTT
CASSYWGNTEAFF
>NA|TRBV4-3|NA|TRBJ2-4|15
TGCGCCAGCAGCAGAGACAGGATAGCCAAAAACATTCAGTACTTC
CASSRDRIAKNIQYF
>many|TRBV6-5|NA|TRBJ1-5|14
TGTGCCAGCAGTTACGAACCCGGTGGTCAGCCCCAGCATTTT
CASSYEPGGQPQHF
>NA|TRBV7-9|TRBD1|TRBJ2-7|15
TGTGCCAGCAGCACCGATACAGGGGTTGGGGACGAGCAGTACTTC
CASSTDTGVGDEQYF